The 10 T cell receptor beta chains reported below all come from one sample, sequenced in a study of T cell repertoires in cytomegalovirus infection. Using its own MiXCR run on the reads, TCRdb lists one record per CDR3 protein. The profile shows around 330,000 distinct CDR3 sequences, 17% of them singletons. The specimen sequenced was PBMCs. These receptors were obtained from a human donor in good health (CMV status not recorded). Some clones in this sample may be carry-over from other donors' samples.

This clonotype appeared many times. The rearrangement uses TRBV12-3 or TRBV12-4 and TRBJ2-2, with D possibly matching TRBD1 (7 bases). V shed 3 bases and J shed 3 bases, with 11 bases lying between them. The CDR3 spans 15 residues. This CDR3 reads CASSFQGGDTGELFF. The CDR3 region has the DNA TGTGCCAGCAGTTTCCAGGGGGGTGACACCGGGGAGCTGTTTTTT.

V usage is TRBV12-3 or TRBV12-4 and J usage is TRBJ1-2; D not certain. The CDR3 sequence is 12 residues long. With 5 bases removed from V and 0 bases from J, the gap between germline ends came to 4 bases. Here the CDR3 DNA reads TGTGCCAGCAGTCCGGCTAACTATGGCTACACCTTC. Protein product: CASSPANYGYTF.

The table lists this clonotype with a few counts. The J gene is TRBJ2-1, the V gene TRBV5-1; D unclear. V lost 1 base to trimming and J lost 8 bases, with 19 bases between them. This CDR3 comprises 16 residues. Germline V gene data show CDR1 as SGHRS and CDR2 as YFSETQ. CDR3 in amino acids: CASSLLETPEMDEQFF. The DNA for the CDR3 is TGCGCCAGCAGCTTGTTGGAGACCCCCGAAATGGATGAGCAGTTCTTC.

This clonotype was recorded at least ten times. The gene calls are TRBV27 and TRBJ2-1; D call uncertain. This CDR3 has 13 amino acids. With 4 bases removed from V and 7 bases from J, the gap between germline ends came to 11 bases. CDR1 and CDR2 (germline): MNHEY, SMNVEV (reference sequence). CDR3 nucleotides: TGTGCCAGCAGTTCCGGTCGGAGAAATGAGCAGTTCTTC. As protein: CASSSGRRNEQFF.

As concerns this clonotype: Since a much larger clone is just one base distant, this may be a read error. The CDR3 end shows no conserved phenylalanine or tryptophan, and so a read error is likely. The chain uses TRBV7-9 and TRBJ1-6; D uncertain. Between the trimmed V and J ends, which lost 5 bases and 13 bases, there was a span of 15 bases. Germline-derived CDR1 and CDR2 are SEHNR and FQNEAQ (reference sequence). This CDR3 has 13 residues. CDR3 in DNA: TGTGCCAGCAGCCTTGACCAGCTTAGTCCCCTCCACGTT. It specifies CASSLDQLSPLHV.

The chain joins TRBV7-8 to TRBJ2-2; 7 bases match TRBD1. V shed 0 bases and J 5 bases; nucleotides not matched to a gene: 9. The CDR3 spans 17 residues. In germline, CDR1 is SGHVS, CDR2 FQNEAQ. CDR3 sequence (DNA): TGTGCCAGCAGCTTAGCCGCCAGACAGGGAAGTACCGGGGAGCTGTTTTTT. As protein: CASSLAARQGSTGELFF.

This clonotype was counted between two and nine times. This rearrangement joins TRBV24-1 to TRBJ2-7; D remains ambiguous. Germline lookup yields CDR1 KGHDR and CDR2 SFDVKD. The ends were cut back, 1 base at V and 6 bases at J, with 6 bases in the middle. The CDR3 runs to 12 residues. DNA of the CDR3: TGTGCCACCAGTGATTTCGTGGGCGAGCAGTACTTC. Its protein is CATSDFVGEQYF.

This clonotype was counted a few times. The chain carries TRBV27 and TRBJ1-1; D is perhaps TRBD1 (5 bases). The V gene lost 4 bases and the J gene lost 7 bases, with 22 bases spanning the gap. This CDR3 is built from 16 residues. Germline values: CDR1 MNHEY, CDR2 SMNVEV (reference sequence). In nucleotides, the CDR3 is TGTGCCAGCAGTTCCACCCTTGGGGGGAGTACTGGTGAAGCTTTCTTT. It yields the protein CASSSTLGGSTGEAFF.

This clonotype was observed at least ten times. V gene TRBV14 combines with J gene TRBJ1-3; D may be TRBD1 (5 bases). The CDR3 totals 12 residues. Trimming stripped 4 bases from V and 4 bases from J, with 5 bases between. Germline V gives CDR1 SGHDN, CDR2 FVKESK. The CDR3 sequence: CASSPGGNTIYF. The CDR3 bases are TGTGCCAGCAGCCCAGGGGGAAACACCATATATTTT.

This chain connects TRBV7-6 to TRBJ2-1; D is possibly TRBD1 (5 bases). Germline CDR1 reads SGHVS; CDR2 reads FNYEAQ. Trimming took 3 bases from V and 5 from J, leaving 14 bases between them. This CDR3 region has 15 residues. The CDR3, as DNA: TGTGCCAGCAGCTTGGCGCCCAGGGCGGACAATGAGCAGTTCTTC. Its translation: CASSLAPRADNEQFF.